The 5 T cell receptor beta chains listed next were all sequenced from one sample in a study of T cells and Merkel cell carcinoma outcomes. TCRdb's copy holds only in-frame clones and misses some; the assay was immunoSEQ multiplex PCR. The data show roughly 5,800 clones, approximately 80% seen once. The sequencing sample was made of tumor tissue from Merkel cell carcinoma. These receptors all stem from a human donor with Merkel cell carcinoma.

This chain connects TRBV6-1 to TRBJ2-7, with 10 bases identical to TRBD1. This CDR3 is 14 amino acids long. Per the germline V gene, CDR1 is MNHNS and CDR2 is SASEGT. Unmatched junction bases numbered 9, after V lost 6 bases and J lost 7 bases. The CDR3 coding sequence is TGTGCCAGCAGCGAACCCGGGACAGGGGAGGAGCAGTACTTC. This encodes CASSEPGTGEEQYF.

In regard to this clone: Compared with germline, one end of the junction differs, possibly owing to a read error. The V and J genes are TRBV30 and TRBJ2-1; D is possibly TRBD2 (6 bases). The CDR3 has 16 residues. Germline V CDR1 and CDR2: GTSNPN, SVGIG (reference sequence). DNA for the CDR3: TGTGTCTGGAGTGTTGGAGGGGCGAGCTCCTACAATGAGCAGTTCTTC. It encodes CVWSVGGASSYNEQFF.

The chain is built from TRBV13 and TRBJ1-1; 8 bases agree with TRBD1. CDR3 size: 16 residues. The germline gives CDR1 PRHDT, CDR2 FYEKMQ (reference sequence). The junction had 8 bases not matched to a gene; V was cut back by 5 bases and J by 0 bases. The CDR3 nucleotides read TGTGCCAGCAGCCTCGGACAGGGCCCTATGAACACTGAAGCTTTCTTT. As protein: CASSLGQGPMNTEAFF.

V is TRBV5-1 and J is TRBJ1-6; 8 bases align to TRBD1. Trimming removed 0 bases from V and 8 bases from J; junction bases left unmatched: 13. Per germline, CDR1 SGHRS and CDR2 YFSETQ. The CDR3 has 18 residues. The CDR3 sequence is CASSLGGQEAVFYSPLHF. The CDR3 coding sequence is TGCGCCAGCAGCTTGGGGGGACAGGAGGCAGTGTTTTATTCACCCCTCCACTTT.

This clone was seen only once. The J gene is TRBJ2-3, the V gene TRBV18; 8 nucleotides match TRBD2. The germline V gene encodes CDR1 KGHSH and CDR2 LQKENI. V was pared by 2 bases and J by 8 bases, with 6 bases of the junction left unmatched. The CDR3 is made up of 14 amino acids. The CDR3 region has the DNA TGTGCCAGCTCACCATCGGGAGGGGACGCTACGCAGTATTTT. Translation gives CASSPSGGDATQYF.